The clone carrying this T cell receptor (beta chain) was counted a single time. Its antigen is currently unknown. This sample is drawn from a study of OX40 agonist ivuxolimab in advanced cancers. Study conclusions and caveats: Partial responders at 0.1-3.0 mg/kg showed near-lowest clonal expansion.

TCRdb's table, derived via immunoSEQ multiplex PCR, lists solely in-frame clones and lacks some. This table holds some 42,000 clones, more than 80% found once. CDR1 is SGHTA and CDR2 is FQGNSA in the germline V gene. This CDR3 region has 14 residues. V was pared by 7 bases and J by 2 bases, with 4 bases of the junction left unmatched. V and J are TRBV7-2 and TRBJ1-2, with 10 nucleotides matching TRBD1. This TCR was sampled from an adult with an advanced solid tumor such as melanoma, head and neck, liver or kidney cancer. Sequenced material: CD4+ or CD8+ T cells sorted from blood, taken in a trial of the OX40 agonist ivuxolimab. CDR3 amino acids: CASTRGQGNYGYTF. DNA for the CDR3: TGTGCCAGCACCCGGGGACAGGGGAACTATGGCTACACCTTC.